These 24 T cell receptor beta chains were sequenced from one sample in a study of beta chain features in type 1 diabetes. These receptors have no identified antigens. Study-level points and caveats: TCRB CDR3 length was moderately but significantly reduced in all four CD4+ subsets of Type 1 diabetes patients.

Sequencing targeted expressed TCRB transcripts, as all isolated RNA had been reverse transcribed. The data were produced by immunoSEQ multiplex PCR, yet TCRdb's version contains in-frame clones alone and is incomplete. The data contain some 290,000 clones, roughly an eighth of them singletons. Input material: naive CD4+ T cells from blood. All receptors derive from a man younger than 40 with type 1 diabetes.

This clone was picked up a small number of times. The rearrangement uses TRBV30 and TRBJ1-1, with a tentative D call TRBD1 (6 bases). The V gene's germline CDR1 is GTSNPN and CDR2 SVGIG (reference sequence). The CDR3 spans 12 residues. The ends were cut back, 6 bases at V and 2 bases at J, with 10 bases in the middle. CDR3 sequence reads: CACDRRNTEAFF. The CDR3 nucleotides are TGTGCCTGCGACAGGAGAAACACTGAAGCTTTCTTT.

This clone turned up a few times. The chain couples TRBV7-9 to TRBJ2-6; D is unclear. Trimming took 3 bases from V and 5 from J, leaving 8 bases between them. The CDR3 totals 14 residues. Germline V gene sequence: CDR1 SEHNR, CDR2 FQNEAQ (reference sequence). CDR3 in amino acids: CASSLFPRANVLTF. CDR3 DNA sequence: TGTGCCAGCAGCTTGTTCCCTAGGGCCAACGTCCTGACTTTC.

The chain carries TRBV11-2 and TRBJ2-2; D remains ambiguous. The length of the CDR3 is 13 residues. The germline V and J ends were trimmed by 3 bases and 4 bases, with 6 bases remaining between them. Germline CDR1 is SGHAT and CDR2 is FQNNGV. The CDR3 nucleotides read TGTGCCAGCAGCTTCTTCTCCACCGGGGAGCTGTTTTTT. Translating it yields CASSFFSTGELFF.

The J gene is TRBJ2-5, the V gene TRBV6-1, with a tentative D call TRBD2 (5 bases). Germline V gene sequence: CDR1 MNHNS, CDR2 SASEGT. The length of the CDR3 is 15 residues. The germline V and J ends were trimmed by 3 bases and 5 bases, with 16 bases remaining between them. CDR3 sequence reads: CASSEDLPAGETQYF. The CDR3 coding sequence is TGTGCCAGCAGTGAGGACTTGCCAGCCGGCGAGACCCAGTACTTC.

The CDR3 is CASSSGGSTNEKLFF. In DNA form, the CDR3 reads TGCGCCAGCAGCTCCGGGGGTTCAACTAATGAAAAACTGTTTTTT. The rearrangement joins TRBV5-1 to TRBJ1-4; tentative D call: TRBD1 (5 bases). The CDR3 contains 15 residues. Germline CDR1 is SGHRS and CDR2 is YFSETQ. The V and J ends lost 3 bases and 0 bases respectively, with 9 bases between them.

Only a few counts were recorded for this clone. CDR3 protein: CASSEPQGRTVSAFF. In DNA form, the CDR3 reads TGTGCCAGCAGTGAACCGCAAGGACGGACAGTTTCAGCTTTCTTT. This chain joins TRBV6-1 and TRBJ1-1; D is perhaps TRBD1 (6 bases). V dropped 2 bases and J dropped 10 bases, with 20 bases sitting between them. Germline CDR1 reads MNHNS; CDR2 reads SASEGT. The CDR3 extends over 15 amino acids.

The CDR3 protein is CASSFLEGRQPQHF. CDR3 bases: TGTGCCAGCAGCTTTCTTGAGGGTCGCCAGCCCCAGCATTTT. The chain is built from TRBV7-2 and TRBJ1-5; D gene unclear. Germline V CDR1 and CDR2: SGHTA, FQGNSA. Trimming left V 3 bases short and J 7 bases short, with 13 bases between. The CDR3 runs to 14 residues.

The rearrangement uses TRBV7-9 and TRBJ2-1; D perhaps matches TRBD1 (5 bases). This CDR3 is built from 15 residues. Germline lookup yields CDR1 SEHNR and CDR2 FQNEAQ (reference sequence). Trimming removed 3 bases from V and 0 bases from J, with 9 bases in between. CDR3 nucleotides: TGTGCCAGCAGCTTGCAGGGTTCCTCCTACAATGAGCAGTTCTTC. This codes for CASSLQGSSYNEQFF.

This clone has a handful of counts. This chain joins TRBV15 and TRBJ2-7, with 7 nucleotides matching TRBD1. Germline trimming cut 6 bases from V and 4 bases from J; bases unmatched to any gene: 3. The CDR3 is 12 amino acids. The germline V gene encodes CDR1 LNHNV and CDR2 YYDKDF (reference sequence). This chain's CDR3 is CATSNRGYEQYF. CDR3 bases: TGTGCCACCAGTAACAGGGGTTACGAGCAGTACTTC.

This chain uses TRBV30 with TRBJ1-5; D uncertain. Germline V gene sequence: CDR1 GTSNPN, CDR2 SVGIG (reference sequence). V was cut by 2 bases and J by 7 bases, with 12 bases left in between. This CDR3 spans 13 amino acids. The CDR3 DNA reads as TGTGCCTGGAGTTCGGCAGGCCAACAGCCCCAGCATTTT. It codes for CAWSSAGQQPQHF.

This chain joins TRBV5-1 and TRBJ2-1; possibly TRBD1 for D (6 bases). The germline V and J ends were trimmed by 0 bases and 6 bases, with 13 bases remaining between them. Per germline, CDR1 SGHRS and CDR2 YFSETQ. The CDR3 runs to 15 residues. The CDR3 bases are TGCGCCAGCAGCTTGGTTGTGGCAGGGGCCAATGAGCAGTTCTTC. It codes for CASSLVVAGANEQFF. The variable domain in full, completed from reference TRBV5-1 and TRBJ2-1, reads KAGVTQTPRYLIKTRGQQVTLSCSPISGHRSVSWYQQTPGQGLQFLFEYFSETQRNKGNFPGRFSGRQFSNSRSEMNVSTLELGDSALYLCASSLVVAGANEQFFGPGTRLTVL.

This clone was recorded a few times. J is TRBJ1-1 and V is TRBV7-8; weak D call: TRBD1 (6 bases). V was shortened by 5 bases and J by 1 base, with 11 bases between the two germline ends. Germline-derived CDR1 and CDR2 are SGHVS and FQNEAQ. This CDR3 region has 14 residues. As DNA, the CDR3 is TGTGCCAGCAGCCTTGTGACAGGGAACACTGAAGCTTTCTTT. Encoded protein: CASSLVTGNTEAFF. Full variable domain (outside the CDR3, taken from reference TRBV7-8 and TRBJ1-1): GAGVSQSPRYKVAKRGQDVALRCDPISGHVSLFWYQQALGQGPEFLTYFQNEAQLDKSGLPSDRFFAERPEGSVSTLKIQRTQQEDSAVYLCASSLVTGNTEAFFGQGTRLTVV.

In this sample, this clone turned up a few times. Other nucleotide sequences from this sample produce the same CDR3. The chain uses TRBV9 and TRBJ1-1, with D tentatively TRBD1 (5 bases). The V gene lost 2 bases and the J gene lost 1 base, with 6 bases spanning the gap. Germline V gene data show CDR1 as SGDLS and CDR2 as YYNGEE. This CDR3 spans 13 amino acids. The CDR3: CASSVDRNTEAFF. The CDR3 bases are TGTGCCAGCAGCGTTGACAGGAACACTGAAGCTTTCTTT.

CDR3 sequence reads: CASSLHHYEQYF. The CDR3 coding sequence is TGTGCCAGCAGCTTGCATCACTACGAGCAGTACTTC. The V gene is TRBV5-6, the J gene TRBJ2-7; D unclear. The CDR3 length is 12 residues. Germline CDR1 reads SGHDT; CDR2 reads YYEEEE. V was pared by 1 base and J by 3 bases, with 5 bases between.

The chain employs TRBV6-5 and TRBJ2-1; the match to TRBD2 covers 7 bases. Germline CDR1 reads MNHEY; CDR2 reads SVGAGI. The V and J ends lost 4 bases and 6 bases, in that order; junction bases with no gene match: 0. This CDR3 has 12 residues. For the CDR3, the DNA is TGTGCCAGCAGTTGGACTAGCAATGAGCAGTTCTTC. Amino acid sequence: CASSWTSNEQFF.

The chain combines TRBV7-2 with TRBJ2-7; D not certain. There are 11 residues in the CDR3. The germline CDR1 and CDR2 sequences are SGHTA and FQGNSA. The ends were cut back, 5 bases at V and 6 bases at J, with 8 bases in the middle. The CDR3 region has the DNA TGTGCCAGCAGCCCGAGGAGCGAGCAGTACTTC. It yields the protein CASSPRSEQYF.

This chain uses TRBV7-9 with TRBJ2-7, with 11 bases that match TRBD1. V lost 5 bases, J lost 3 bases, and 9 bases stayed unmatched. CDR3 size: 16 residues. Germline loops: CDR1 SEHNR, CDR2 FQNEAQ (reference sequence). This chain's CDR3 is CASSRTGGASNYEQYF. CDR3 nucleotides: TGTGCCAGCAGCAGGACAGGGGGCGCCTCGAACTACGAGCAGTACTTC.

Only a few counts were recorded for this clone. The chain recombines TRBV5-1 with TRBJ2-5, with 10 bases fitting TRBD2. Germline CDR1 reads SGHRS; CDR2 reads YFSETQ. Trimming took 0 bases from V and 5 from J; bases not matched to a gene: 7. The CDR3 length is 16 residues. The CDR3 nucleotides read TGCGCCAGCAGCTTGGAAAGCGGGAGGGCCTTGGAGACCCAGTACTTC. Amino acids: CASSLESGRALETQYF. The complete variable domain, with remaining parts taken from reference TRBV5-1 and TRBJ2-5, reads KAGVTQTPRYLIKTRGQQVTLSCSPISGHRSVSWYQQTPGQGLQFLFEYFSETQRNKGNFPGRFSGRQFSNSRSEMNVSTLELGDSALYLCASSLESGRALETQYFGPGTRLLVL.

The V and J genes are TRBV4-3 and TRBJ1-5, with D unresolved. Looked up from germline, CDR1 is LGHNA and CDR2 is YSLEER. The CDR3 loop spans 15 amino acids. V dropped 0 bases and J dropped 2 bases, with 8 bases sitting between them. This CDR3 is CASSQDTGGNQPQHF. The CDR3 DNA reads TGCGCCAGCAGCCAAGATACCGGTGGCAATCAGCCCCAGCATTTT.

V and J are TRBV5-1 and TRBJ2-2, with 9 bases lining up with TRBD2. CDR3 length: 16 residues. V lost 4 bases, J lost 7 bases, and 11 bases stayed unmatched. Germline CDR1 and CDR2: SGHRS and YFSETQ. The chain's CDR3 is CASSLHSGRIGGELFF. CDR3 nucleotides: TGCGCCAGCAGCCTTCATAGCGGGAGAATTGGCGGGGAGCTGTTTTTT.

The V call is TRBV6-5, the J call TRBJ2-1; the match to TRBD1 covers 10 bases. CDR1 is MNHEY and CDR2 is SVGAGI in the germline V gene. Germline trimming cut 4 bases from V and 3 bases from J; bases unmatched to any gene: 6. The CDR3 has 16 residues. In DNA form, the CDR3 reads TGTGCCAGCAGTTTGGGGACAGGGGTTGTCTACAATGAGCAGTTCTTC. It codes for CASSLGTGVVYNEQFF.

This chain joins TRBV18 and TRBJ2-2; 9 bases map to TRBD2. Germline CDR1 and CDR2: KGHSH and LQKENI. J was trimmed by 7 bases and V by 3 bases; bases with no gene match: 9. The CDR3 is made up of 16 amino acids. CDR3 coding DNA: TGTGCCAGCTCACCGAGGGCTAGCGGGACCCACGGGGAGCTGTTTTTT. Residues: CASSPRASGTHGELFF.

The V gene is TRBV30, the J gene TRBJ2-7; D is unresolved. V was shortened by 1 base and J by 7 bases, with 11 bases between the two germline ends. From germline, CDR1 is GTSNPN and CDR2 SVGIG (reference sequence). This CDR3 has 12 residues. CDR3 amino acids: CAWSGPGSEQYF. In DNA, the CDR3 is TGTGCCTGGAGTGGACCCGGGTCGGAGCAGTACTTC.

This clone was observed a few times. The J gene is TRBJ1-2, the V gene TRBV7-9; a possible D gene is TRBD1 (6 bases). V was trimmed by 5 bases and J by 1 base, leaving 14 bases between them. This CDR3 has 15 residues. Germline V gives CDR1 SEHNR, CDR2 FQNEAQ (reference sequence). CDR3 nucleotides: TGTGCCAGCAGCCCTCACGGGACACTTAACTATGGCTACACCTTC. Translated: CASSPHGTLNYGYTF.